The T cell receptor beta chain described here comes from a study of control samples from healthy donors and cancer patients. The assay was immunoSEQ multiplex PCR, and TCRdb's table has in-frame clones only and misses some. Here the sample spans about 120,000 clones, around nine tenths being singletons. Per germline, CDR1 SGHTA and CDR2 FQGNSA. V was cut by 1 base and J by 9 bases, with 12 bases left in between. The CDR3 is made up of 13 amino acids. The chain has TRBV7-2 and TRBJ2-5; no definite D call. Sequenced sample: blood. The sequence came from a man aged 30 to 39 in good health. CDR3 residues: CASSLEERTAQYF. CDR3 nucleotides: TGTGCCAGCAGCTTAGAAGAGAGAACGGCCCAGTACTTC.